Below, one TCR beta chain is given with its context. This sample is part of a study of blood T cell repertoires in COVID-19. Background on the study: Researchers got acute and convalescent COVID-19 samples from the United States, Italy and Spain. PBMCs, B-cell-depleted T cells, or T cells were the source of the cDNA or gDNA that made up the material.

This CDR3 spans 15 amino acids. V gave up 5 bases and J gave up 2 bases, with 16 bases separating them. Germline V CDR1 and CDR2: LGHNA, YSLEER. In the original analysis: Quantification of nucleated cells was approximated via reference gene primer amplification. Clones were sequenced by immunoSEQ multiplex PCR, and TCRdb holds only the in-frame ones, with some missing. V and J calls and clone size are given by that table; D and trimming were obtained from the DNA. The sample contains just under 85,000 clones, more than 80% of which appear only once. The chain is built from TRBV4-3 and TRBJ2-7, with a possible D match to TRBD1 (7 bases). The TCR comes from a woman of 80 years or more with acute or convalescent COVID-19. What was sequenced was peripheral blood. The CDR3 protein is CASSVTGEVAYEQYF. DNA for the CDR3: TGCGCCAGCAGCGTTACAGGGGAGGTAGCCTACGAGCAGTACTTC.